These 3 T cell receptor beta chains share one sample of origin, sequenced in a study of blood T cell repertoires in COVID-19. The protocol was immunoSEQ multiplex PCR, while the TCRdb copy is restricted to in-frame clones and leaves out a portion. The table shows 35,000 to 50,000 clones, with 80% to 90% occurring only once. The sample consisted of peripheral blood. These receptors came from a man between 70 and 80 years old with active COVID-19.

The gene calls are TRBV2 and TRBJ1-1; 10 bases map to TRBD1. J gave up 3 bases and V 7 bases, and 5 bases lay outside the gene matches. The CDR3 is 14 residues long. Germline-derived CDR1 and CDR2 are SNHLY and FYNNEI. The CDR3 region has the DNA TGTGCCAGCACCCGGACAGGGGGACACACTGAAGCTTTCTTT. It yields the protein CASTRTGGHTEAFF.

This clone was picked up a small number of times. The V and J genes are TRBV5-1 and TRBJ2-7; 11 nucleotides line up with TRBD2. V was pared by 0 bases and J by 7 bases, with 6 bases of the junction left unmatched. The CDR3 totals 15 residues. CDR1 is SGHRS and CDR2 is YFSETQ in the germline V gene. CDR3 sequence: CASSLGLAGRLEQYF. CDR3 sequence (DNA): TGCGCCAGCAGCTTGGGACTAGCGGGACGTCTTGAGCAGTACTTC.

The chain is built from TRBV5-6 and TRBJ2-3, with D unresolved. Trimming took off 4 bases at V and 2 bases at J, with 17 bases between the two ends. The CDR3 consists of 16 residues. Germline lookup yields CDR1 SGHDT and CDR2 YYEEEE. The CDR3 sequence is CASSHPPGWHTDTQYF. The DNA for the CDR3 is TGTGCCAGCAGCCACCCCCCAGGCTGGCACACAGATACGCAGTATTTT.